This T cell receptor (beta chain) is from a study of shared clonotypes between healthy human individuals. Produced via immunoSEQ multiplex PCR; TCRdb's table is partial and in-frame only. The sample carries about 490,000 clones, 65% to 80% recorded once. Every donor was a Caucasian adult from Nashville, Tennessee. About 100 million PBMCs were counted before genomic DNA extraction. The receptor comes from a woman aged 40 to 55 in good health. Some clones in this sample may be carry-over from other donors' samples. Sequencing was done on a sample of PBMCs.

The CDR3 sequence is CASRAGGRGEQFF. In nucleotides, the CDR3 is TGTGCCAGCAGGGCAGGGGGTCGGGGTGAGCAGTTCTTC. The genes are TRBV28 and TRBJ2-1; 7 nucleotides align to TRBD1. Losses at the gene ends were 6 bases for V and 9 bases for J; bases not matched to a gene: 8. Germline V gene lookup returns CDR1 MDHEN and CDR2 SYDVKM. This CDR3 spans 13 amino acids.